This is a list of T cell receptor beta chains from one sample in a study of blood T cell repertoires in COVID-19. Here immunoSEQ multiplex PCR was the method, and the copy in TCRdb shows in-frame clones only, minus some. The sample yields roughly 200,000 clones, about 80% seen once. The sample consisted of PBMCs or T cells enriched from blood (not recorded which). Receptors were obtained from a woman aged 50 to 65 who had been exposed to COVID-19. The CDR3 runs from the conserved cysteine through the conserved F or W. D genes are given only for firm matches. Size values are once, few and many counts, or a class for expanded clones, and some rows have none.

j_gene: TRBJ2-5
v_gene: TRBV3-1/TRBV3-2
abundance: -
d_gene: TRBD2
CDR3nt: TGTGCCAGCAGCCAAGCTCTAGCGGGGGGGACCCAGTACTTC
CDR3aa: CASSQALAGGTQYF

j_gene: TRBJ2-7
v_gene: TRBV6-5
abundance: -
d_gene: -
CDR3nt: TGTGCCAGCAGCACTACAGGTTTCGGCGAGCAGTACTTC
CDR3aa: CASSTTGFGEQYF

j_gene: TRBJ1-1
v_gene: TRBV5-1
abundance: -
d_gene: -
CDR3nt: TGCGCCAGCAGCTACCCGGGAGGGAACACTGAAGCTTTCTTT
CDR3aa: CASSYPGGNTEAFF

j_gene: TRBJ1-1
v_gene: TRBV10-1
abundance: -
d_gene: -
CDR3nt: TGCGCCAGCAGCCCGGGACAAATAAACACTGAAGCTTTCTTT
CDR3aa: CASSPGQINTEAFF

j_gene: TRBJ1-2
v_gene: TRBV30
abundance: once
d_gene: -
CDR3nt: TGTGCCTCTTCTCCTCAGCAACGGGTTGGCTACACCTTC
CDR3aa: CASSPQQRVGYTF

j_gene: TRBJ1-1
v_gene: TRBV11-2
abundance: few
d_gene: -
CDR3nt: TGTGCCAGCAGCGGTGAGTACACTGAAGCTTTCTTT
CDR3aa: CASSGEYTEAFF

j_gene: TRBJ1-4
v_gene: TRBV2
abundance: -
d_gene: -
CDR3nt: TGTGCCAGCATGGGGCCCCGCGAAAAACTGTTTTTT
CDR3aa: CASMGPREKLFF

j_gene: TRBJ1-4
v_gene: TRBV5-6
abundance: -
d_gene: TRBD1
CDR3nt: TGTGCCAGCAGCTTGGCCAGGGGGCATGAAAAACTGTTTTTT
CDR3aa: CASSLARGHEKLFF

j_gene: TRBJ2-5
v_gene: TRBV2
abundance: once
d_gene: TRBD2
CDR3nt: TGTGCCAGCAGGGAAGGACTAGCAGAAGAGACCCAGTACTTC
CDR3aa: CASREGLAEETQYF

j_gene: TRBJ2-7
v_gene: TRBV10-1
abundance: -
d_gene: -
CDR3nt: TGCGCCAGCAACCCGGGGGAAGGCTACGAGCAGTACTTC
CDR3aa: CASNPGEGYEQYF

j_gene: TRBJ2-3
v_gene: TRBV9
abundance: -
d_gene: TRBD2
CDR3nt: TGTGCCAGCAGCGAGGGCGGGGGGCCCGCAGATACGCAGTATTTT
CDR3aa: CASSEGGGPADTQYF

j_gene: TRBJ1-1
v_gene: TRBV3-1/TRBV3-2
abundance: -
d_gene: -
CDR3nt: TGTGCCAGCAGCCAAGAAGGGACACCCAACACTGAAGCTTTCTTT
CDR3aa: CASSQEGTPNTEAFF

j_gene: TRBJ1-2
v_gene: TRBV5-4
abundance: -
d_gene: -
CDR3nt: TGTGCCAGCAGCTCCCGGCAGGGAACCAACTATGGCTACACCTTC
CDR3aa: CASSSRQGTNYGYTF

j_gene: TRBJ2-3
v_gene: TRBV29-1
abundance: -
d_gene: TRBD1
CDR3nt: TGCAGCGGGGACAGGCCACCCGGGGGCACAGATACGCAGTATTTT
CDR3aa: CSGDRPPGGTDTQYF

j_gene: TRBJ1-3
v_gene: TRBV7-9
abundance: -
d_gene: TRBD1
CDR3nt: TGTGCCAGCAGCTCACAGGGGCTCTCTGGAAACACCATATATTTT
CDR3aa: CASSSQGLSGNTIYF

j_gene: TRBJ1-1
v_gene: TRBV3-1/TRBV3-2
abundance: -
d_gene: -
CDR3nt: TGTGCCAGCAGCCAAGGGGGGCGCCCTGAAGCTTTCTTT
CDR3aa: CASSQGGRPEAFF

j_gene: TRBJ1-1
v_gene: TRBV19
abundance: -
d_gene: -
CDR3nt: TGTGCCAGTAGGAGGACAGTGACAATGAACACTGAAGCTTTCTTT
CDR3aa: CASRRTVTMNTEAFF

j_gene: TRBJ2-7
v_gene: TRBV12-3/TRBV12-4
abundance: -
d_gene: -
CDR3nt: TGTGCCAGCACCCCTACGTGTGAGCAGTACTTC
CDR3aa: CASTPTCEQYF

j_gene: TRBJ1-3
v_gene: TRBV9
abundance: -
d_gene: TRBD1
CDR3nt: TGTGCCAGCAGCGGACAGGGGTTCCCTGGAAACACCATATATTTT
CDR3aa: CASSGQGFPGNTIYF

j_gene: TRBJ2-1
v_gene: TRBV20-1
abundance: -
d_gene: TRBD1
CDR3nt: TGCAGTGCTAGTCCCCAGACAGGGACGAATGAGCAGTTCTTC
CDR3aa: CSASPQTGTNEQFF

j_gene: TRBJ1-3
v_gene: TRBV9
abundance: -
d_gene: TRBD1
CDR3nt: TGTGCCAGCGGGACAGGTAACTCTGGAAACACCATATATTTT
CDR3aa: CASGTGNSGNTIYF

j_gene: TRBJ2-3
v_gene: TRBV18
abundance: -
d_gene: -
CDR3nt: TGTGCCAGCTCACGAGCAGATACGCAGTATTTT
CDR3aa: CASSRADTQYF

j_gene: TRBJ1-1
v_gene: TRBV27
abundance: once
d_gene: -
CDR3nt: TGTGCCAGCAGTTTGTTAGGGGTGAACACTGAAGCTTTCTTT
CDR3aa: CASSLLGVNTEAFF

j_gene: TRBJ1-1
v_gene: TRBV15
abundance: -
d_gene: -
CDR3nt: TGTGCCACCGGGCGTTACCCGGACACTGAAGCTTTCTTT
CDR3aa: CATGRYPDTEAFF

j_gene: TRBJ2-1
v_gene: TRBV6-2/TRBV6-3
abundance: -
d_gene: TRBD1
CDR3nt: TGTGCCAGCAGTCGCCCGGACAGGGTGGGTGAGCAGTTCTTC
CDR3aa: CASSRPDRVGEQFF

j_gene: TRBJ2-7
v_gene: TRBV14
abundance: -
d_gene: TRBD1
CDR3nt: TGTGCCAGCAGCCAGTTACCGGGACAGGGGGTGGACGAGCAGTACTTC
CDR3aa: CASSQLPGQGVDEQYF